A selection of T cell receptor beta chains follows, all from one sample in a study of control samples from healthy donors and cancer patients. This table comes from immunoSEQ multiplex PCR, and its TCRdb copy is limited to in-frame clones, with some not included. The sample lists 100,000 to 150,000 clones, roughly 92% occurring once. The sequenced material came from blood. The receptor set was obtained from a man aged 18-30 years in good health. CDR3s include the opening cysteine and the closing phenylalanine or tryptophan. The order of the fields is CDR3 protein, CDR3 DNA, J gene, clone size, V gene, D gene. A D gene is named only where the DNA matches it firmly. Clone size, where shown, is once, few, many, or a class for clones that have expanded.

CDR3 protein: CASSVEALADTQYF
CDR3 DNA: TGTGCCAGCAGCGTTGAAGCGCTGGCAGATACGCAGTATTTT
J gene: TRBJ2-3
clone size: .
V gene: TRBV9
D gene: .

CDR3 protein: CASSPSLADTQYF
CDR3 DNA: TGTGCCAGCAGCCCCAGTCTAGCAGATACGCAGTATTTT
J gene: TRBJ2-3
clone size: .
V gene: TRBV12-3/TRBV12-4
D gene: .

CDR3 protein: CASSQGSGGSSYEQYF
CDR3 DNA: TGCGCCAGCAGCCAGGGTAGCGGGGGGAGCTCCTACGAGCAGTACTTC
J gene: TRBJ2-7
clone size: .
V gene: TRBV4-1
D gene: TRBD2

CDR3 protein: CASSILPGQGGQLNTEAFF
CDR3 DNA: TGTGCCAGCAGCATCCTGCCGGGACAGGGGGGCCAATTGAACACTGAAGCTTTCTTT
J gene: TRBJ1-1
clone size: .
V gene: TRBV5-5
D gene: TRBD1

CDR3 protein: CASSLGGNTEAFF
CDR3 DNA: TGTGCCAGCAGTCTTGGCGGGAACACTGAAGCTTTCTTT
J gene: TRBJ1-1
clone size: .
V gene: TRBV2
D gene: .

CDR3 protein: CASSLSGSNQPQHF
CDR3 DNA: TGTGCCAGCAGTTTATCGGGTAGCAATCAGCCCCAGCATTTT
J gene: TRBJ1-5
clone size: .
V gene: TRBV27
D gene: .

CDR3 protein: CASSRDYSTDTQYF
CDR3 DNA: TGTGCCAGCAGCCGAGACTACTCCACAGATACGCAGTATTTT
J gene: TRBJ2-3
clone size: .
V gene: TRBV7-9
D gene: .

CDR3 protein: CATSSLGTSATGELFF
CDR3 DNA: TGTGCCACCAGCAGCCTTGGGACTAGCGCGACCGGGGAGCTGTTTTTT
J gene: TRBJ2-2
clone size: once
V gene: TRBV15
D gene: TRBD2

CDR3 protein: CASSEQSKRGFYEQYF
CDR3 DNA: TGTGCCAGCAGTGAACAGTCTAAGCGGGGGTTTTACGAGCAGTACTTC
J gene: TRBJ2-7
clone size: .
V gene: TRBV2
D gene: TRBD2

CDR3 protein: CASSEGTSGGVTDTQYF
CDR3 DNA: TGTGCCAGCAGCGAGGGGACTAGCGGGGGGGTCACAGATACGCAGTATTTT
J gene: TRBJ2-3
clone size: .
V gene: TRBV9
D gene: TRBD2

CDR3 protein: CSASQETQYF
CDR3 DNA: TGCAGTGCTAGTCAAGAGACCCAGTACTTC
J gene: TRBJ2-5
clone size: once
V gene: TRBV20-1
D gene: .

CDR3 protein: CASSLKGAGANVLTF
CDR3 DNA: TGTGCCAGCAGCTTGAAGGGGGCTGGGGCCAACGTCCTGACTTTC
J gene: TRBJ2-6
clone size: .
V gene: TRBV5-4
D gene: .

CDR3 protein: CSASRYDAGKLFF
CDR3 DNA: TGCAGTGCTAGTAGGTACGATGCAGGAAAACTGTTTTTT
J gene: TRBJ1-4
clone size: .
V gene: TRBV20-1
D gene: .

CDR3 protein: CASSLLDRANTEAFF
CDR3 DNA: TGCGCCAGCAGCTTGCTCGACAGGGCGAACACTGAAGCTTTCTTT
J gene: TRBJ1-1
clone size: .
V gene: TRBV5-1
D gene: TRBD1

CDR3 protein: CSVEDPDRVEGYTF
CDR3 DNA: TGCAGCGTTGAAGATCCGGACAGGGTCGAAGGCTACACCTTC
J gene: TRBJ1-2
clone size: .
V gene: TRBV29-1
D gene: TRBD1

CDR3 protein: CASRSSNSPLHF
CDR3 DNA: TGTGCCAGCAGGTCCAGTAATTCACCCCTCCACTTT
J gene: TRBJ1-6
clone size: .
V gene: TRBV2
D gene: .

CDR3 protein: CASSLDGGQPQHF
CDR3 DNA: TGTGCCAGCAGCTTAGACGGGGGTCAGCCCCAGCATTTT
J gene: TRBJ1-5
clone size: .
V gene: TRBV7-9
D gene: .

CDR3 protein: CASSFGYGYGYTF
CDR3 DNA: TGTGCCAGCAGTTTTGGGTACGGCTATGGCTACACCTTC
J gene: TRBJ1-2
clone size: few
V gene: TRBV12-3/TRBV12-4
D gene: .

CDR3 protein: CASSLEWNPTYEQYF
CDR3 DNA: TGTGCCAGCAGCTTGGAATGGAATCCTACCTACGAGCAGTACTTC
J gene: TRBJ2-7
clone size: .
V gene: TRBV5-5
D gene: .

CDR3 protein: CAWRAGPPVEAFF
CDR3 DNA: TGTGCCTGGAGGGCGGGTCCCCCAGTAGAAGCTTTCTTT
J gene: TRBJ1-1
clone size: .
V gene: TRBV30
D gene: .

CDR3 protein: CAISVGQGETQYF
CDR3 DNA: TGTGCCATCAGTGTTGGGCAGGGTGAGACCCAGTACTTC
J gene: TRBJ2-5
clone size: .
V gene: TRBV10-3
D gene: .

CDR3 protein: CASSQGSGTGYGYTF
CDR3 DNA: TGTGCCAGCAGCCAAGGGTCCGGGACAGGGTATGGCTACACCTTC
J gene: TRBJ1-2
clone size: once
V gene: TRBV4-2
D gene: TRBD1

CDR3 protein: CASSPPGLPDTQYF
CDR3 DNA: TGTGCCAGCTCACCACCGGGACTACCCGACACGCAGTATTTT
J gene: TRBJ2-3
clone size: .
V gene: TRBV18
D gene: TRBD2

CDR3 protein: CASSTWQGEAFF
CDR3 DNA: TGTGCCAGTAGTACCTGGCAGGGCGAAGCTTTCTTT
J gene: TRBJ1-1
clone size: .
V gene: TRBV19
D gene: .

CDR3 protein: CASSLLAANSYEQYF
CDR3 DNA: TGTGCCAGCAGCTTACTAGCGGCGAACTCCTACGAGCAGTACTTC
J gene: TRBJ2-7
clone size: .
V gene: TRBV5-6
D gene: TRBD2

CDR3 protein: CAISDERGPAGQYF
CDR3 DNA: TGTGCCATCAGTGACGAGCGGGGGCCTGCCGGGCAGTACTTC
J gene: TRBJ2-7
clone size: .
V gene: TRBV10-3
D gene: TRBD2

CDR3 protein: CASSYFAGSGDTQYF
CDR3 DNA: TGTGCCAGCAGTTACTTTGCGGGGAGTGGAGATACGCAGTATTTT
J gene: TRBJ2-3
clone size: .
V gene: TRBV6-2/TRBV6-3
D gene: .

CDR3 protein: CASSLTWGTRTEAFF
CDR3 DNA: TGTGCCAGCAGCTTAACTTGGGGAACGAGGACTGAAGCTTTCTTT
J gene: TRBJ1-1
clone size: .
V gene: TRBV11-2
D gene: .

CDR3 protein: CASSGGTPGQPQHF
CDR3 DNA: TGCGCCAGCAGCGGGGGGACCCCCGGGCAGCCCCAGCATTTT
J gene: TRBJ1-5
clone size: .
V gene: TRBV5-1
D gene: .

CDR3 protein: CATSAPLGLGANVLTF
CDR3 DNA: TGTGCCACCAGTGCCCCTCTGGGGTTGGGGGCCAACGTCCTGACTTTC
J gene: TRBJ2-6
clone size: .
V gene: TRBV24-1
D gene: .

CDR3 protein: CASSVAGFTGELFF
CDR3 DNA: TGTGCCAGCAGCGTAGCGGGGTTCACCGGGGAGCTGTTTTTT
J gene: TRBJ2-2
clone size: .
V gene: TRBV9
D gene: .

CDR3 protein: CASSSGTGARENEQFF
CDR3 DNA: TGCGCCAGCAGCTCCGGGACAGGCGCAAGGGAAAATGAGCAGTTCTTC
J gene: TRBJ2-1
clone size: .
V gene: TRBV5-1
D gene: TRBD1

CDR3 protein: CASSSPKWNTEAFF
CDR3 DNA: TGTGCCAGCAGCTCGCCCAAATGGAACACTGAAGCTTTCTTT
J gene: TRBJ1-1
clone size: .
V gene: TRBV13
D gene: .

CDR3 protein: CASGQGSYGYTF
CDR3 DNA: TGCGCCAGCGGGCAGGGGAGCTATGGCTACACCTTC
J gene: TRBJ1-2
clone size: .
V gene: TRBV23-1
D gene: .

CDR3 protein: CASSLGLNQPQHF
CDR3 DNA: TGTGCCAGCAGCCTTGGACTGAATCAGCCCCAGCATTTT
J gene: TRBJ1-5
clone size: .
V gene: TRBV7-3
D gene: .

CDR3 protein: CASSGSLGRGQAGELFF
CDR3 DNA: TGTGCCAGCAGTGGGAGCCTAGGGAGGGGGCAGGCCGGGGAGCTGTTTTTT
J gene: TRBJ2-2
clone size: few
V gene: TRBV28
D gene: .

CDR3 protein: CASSPPGNQPQHF
CDR3 DNA: TGTGCCAGCAGTCCCCCGGGAAATCAGCCCCAGCATTTT
J gene: TRBJ1-5
clone size: .
V gene: TRBV12-3/TRBV12-4
D gene: .

CDR3 protein: CASSTVSTGELFF
CDR3 DNA: TGCGCCAGCAGCACGGTCTCCACCGGGGAGCTGTTTTTT
J gene: TRBJ2-2
clone size: once
V gene: TRBV5-1
D gene: .

CDR3 protein: CASRHRQGWPNQPQHF
CDR3 DNA: TGTGCAAGTCGCCACAGACAGGGCTGGCCCAATCAGCCCCAGCATTTT
J gene: TRBJ1-5
clone size: .
V gene: TRBV12-2
D gene: .

CDR3 protein: CASSRDSTSGNTIYF
CDR3 DNA: TGTGCCAGCAGTCGAGACAGCACCTCTGGAAACACCATATATTTT
J gene: TRBJ1-3
clone size: .
V gene: TRBV6-5
D gene: .

CDR3 protein: CASRPQGASTEAFF
CDR3 DNA: TGCGCCAGCAGGCCACAGGGGGCGTCCACTGAAGCTTTCTTT
J gene: TRBJ1-1
clone size: few
V gene: TRBV5-1
D gene: TRBD1

CDR3 protein: CASSFGGVMGSGGNEQFF
CDR3 DNA: TGTGCCAGCAGTTTCGGCGGGGTTATGGGCTCAGGGGGGAATGAGCAGTTCTTC
J gene: TRBJ2-1
clone size: .
V gene: TRBV27
D gene: .

CDR3 protein: CASSQDWGGSYNSPLHF
CDR3 DNA: TGTGCCAGCAGCCAAGATTGGGGGGGTTCCTATAATTCACCCCTCCACTTT
J gene: TRBJ1-6
clone size: .
V gene: TRBV14
D gene: .

CDR3 protein: CASSTLWGDNSPLHF
CDR3 DNA: TGCGCCAGCAGCACACTTTGGGGGGATAATTCACCCCTCCACTTT
J gene: TRBJ1-6
clone size: .
V gene: TRBV5-1
D gene: .

CDR3 protein: CASTPMREGNQPQHF
CDR3 DNA: TGTGCCAGCACCCCTATGAGGGAGGGTAATCAGCCCCAGCATTTT
J gene: TRBJ1-5
clone size: .
V gene: TRBV2
D gene: .